The 16 T cell receptor beta chains below come from one sample, sequenced in a study of blood T cell repertoires in COVID-19 (dated by TCRdb to about 2020). Libraries came from the immunoSEQ multiplex PCR assay. TCRdb re-hosts the immuneACCESS table, in-frame sequences only. Its copies lack some clones; in the studies checked, an unresolved V gene accounts for under half of them, and the cause for the rest is not known. The sample table lists more than 25,000 clones, around 90% of them with a count of one. About 8% of the sample is in the top ten clones. Sequenced input: peripheral blood. These TCRs come from a man aged 50 to 60 with active COVID-19.

The gene calls are TRBV30 and TRBJ2-3; 9 bases agree with TRBD1. In germline, CDR1 is GTSNPN, CDR2 SVGIG (reference sequence). The CDR3 consists of 13 residues. V lost 8 bases to trimming and J lost 4 bases; unmatched junction nucleotides: 7. The CDR3 region is CARGQGIADTQYF. DNA for the CDR3: TGTGCCAGAGGACAGGGGATCGCAGATACGCAGTATTTT.

The chain is built from TRBV9 and TRBJ2-3; 7 bases match TRBD2. Germline CDR1 is SGDLS and CDR2 is YYNGEE. The CDR3 is made up of 14 amino acids. V dropped 0 bases and J dropped 3; count of bases not matched to a gene: 1. CDR3 sequence (DNA): TGTGCCAGCAGCGTAGGCGGGAGAACAGATACGCAGTATTTT. Its translation is CASSVGGRTDTQYF.

This clone was seen a few times. V and J are TRBV2 and TRBJ1-1; 9 positions agree with TRBD1. Germline-derived CDR1 and CDR2 are SNHLY and FYNNEI. The CDR3 runs 14 residues. V gave up 4 bases and J gave up 2 bases; unmatched junction bases: 2. The CDR3 region has the DNA TGTGCCAGCAGTGGGGGACAGGGAAACACTGAAGCTTTCTTT. Encoded protein: CASSGGQGNTEAFF.

The genes are TRBV6-5 and TRBJ2-7; D is possibly TRBD1 (6 bases). V was trimmed by 2 bases and J by 4 bases, leaving 9 bases between them. The CDR3 runs to 13 residues. The V gene's germline CDR1 is MNHEY and CDR2 SVGAGI. CDR3 amino acids: CASSYRQEYEQYF. DNA for the CDR3: TGTGCCAGCAGTTACCGACAGGAATACGAGCAGTACTTC.

The J gene is TRBJ2-4, the V gene TRBV20-1; weak D call: TRBD1 (5 bases). CDR3 length: 11 residues. Per the germline V gene, CDR1 is DFQATT and CDR2 is SNEGSKA (reference sequence). Trimming took off 2 bases at V and 15 bases at J, with 14 bases between the two ends. This chain's CDR3 is CSARTTGPLYF. The CDR3 coding sequence is TGCAGTGCTAGAACAACAGGTCCCCTGTACTTC.

This chain links TRBV6-5 with TRBJ1-1; no firm D call. Germline V CDR1 and CDR2: MNHEY, SVGAGI. This CDR3 spans 15 amino acids. V dropped 6 bases and J dropped 1 base, with 15 bases sitting between them. The CDR3 here is CASRPTADSNTEAFF. The CDR3 DNA follows: TGTGCCAGCAGACCGACCGCTGACTCGAACACTGAAGCTTTCTTT.

The genes are TRBV24-1 and TRBJ1-2; 7 bases map to TRBD1. V was clipped by 7 bases and J by 8 bases; unmatched bases: 9. Germline loops: CDR1 KGHDR, CDR2 SFDVKD. The CDR3 is 13 residues long. The DNA of the CDR3 is TGTGCCACCAGCAAAAAGGGGGCTTGGGGCTACACCTTC. Protein: CATSKKGAWGYTF.

A few counts support this clone. This chain uses TRBV2 with TRBJ2-1; 7 nucleotides line up with TRBD1. The CDR3 length is 16 residues. V lost 6 bases and J lost 0; bases outside the gene matches: 8. Germline CDR1 reads SNHLY; CDR2 reads FYNNEI. This CDR3 is CASRLQGVGSYNEQFF. CDR3 sequence (DNA): TGTGCCAGCAGGCTGCAGGGGGTGGGCTCCTACAATGAGCAGTTCTTC.

The rearrangement links TRBV7-8 to TRBJ1-5, with 8 bases aligning to TRBD1. Trimming removed 6 bases from V and 6 bases from J; junction bases left unmatched: 10. The CDR3 has 15 amino acids. CDR1 and CDR2 from the germline V gene are SGHVS and FQNEAQ. The CDR3 bases are TGTGCCAGCAGTTTCAACCAGGGGGCGAGTCAGCCCCAGCATTTT. Protein sequence: CASSFNQGASQPQHF.

This rearrangement joins TRBV14 to TRBJ2-6, with TRBD1 matching over 8 bases. The V and J ends lost 4 bases and 0 bases, in that order; junction bases with no gene match: 11. The length of the CDR3 is 19 residues. The germline V gene encodes CDR1 SGHDN and CDR2 FVKESK. CDR3 DNA sequence: TGTGCCAGCAGCCTAACCCGGGACAGGTCAAGCTCTGGGGCCAACGTCCTGACTTTC. It encodes CASSLTRDRSSSGANVLTF.

Here the CDR3 DNA reads TGTGCCAGCAGAAAGGGACAGATCAGGAACAATGAGCAGTTCTTC. Protein sequence: CASRKGQIRNNEQFF. The V gene is TRBV6-5, the J gene TRBJ2-1; TRBD1 agrees at 7 bases. This CDR3 spans 15 amino acids. V gave up 6 bases and J gave up 5 bases; unmatched junction bases: 10. Germline V gene lookup returns CDR1 MNHEY and CDR2 SVGAGI.

The CDR3 here is CASSLTASNEQFF. CDR3 coding DNA: TGTGCCAGCAGCTTGACTGCCTCCAATGAGCAGTTCTTC. The gene calls are TRBV11-2 and TRBJ2-1; no firm D call. Germline-derived CDR1 and CDR2 are SGHAT and FQNNGV. Between the trimmed V and J ends, which lost 3 bases and 6 bases, there was a span of 9 bases. The CDR3 extends over 13 amino acids.

The J gene is TRBJ1-1, the V gene TRBV7-2, with 10 bases matching TRBD1. Germline trimming cut 5 bases from V and 5 bases from J; bases unmatched to any gene: 5. The germline gives CDR1 SGHTA, CDR2 FQGNSA. CDR3 length: 14 residues. CDR3 region: CASSVRQGATEAFF. The CDR3 DNA sequence: TGTGCCAGCAGCGTCCGACAGGGGGCGACTGAAGCTTTCTTT.

The CDR3 sequence: CASSLKQDNSPLHF. CDR3 sequence (DNA): TGTGCCAGCAGTCTAAAACAGGATAATTCACCCCTCCACTTT. V and J are TRBV6-5 and TRBJ1-6; D is perhaps TRBD1 (5 bases). V gave up 5 bases and J gave up 5 bases, with 10 bases separating them. Germline CDR1 MNHEY, CDR2 SVGAGI. This CDR3 has 14 amino acids.

The chain uses TRBV24-1 and TRBJ2-3; TRBD2 matches 13 bases. The V and J ends lost 3 bases and 2 bases, in that order; junction bases with no gene match: 4. Germline V gene data show CDR1 as KGHDR and CDR2 as SFDVKD. CDR3 length equals 17 residues. CDR3 DNA: TGTGCCACCAGTGATCGGACTAGCGGGAGAAACACAGATACGCAGTATTTT. Protein: CATSDRTSGRNTDTQYF.

The chain has TRBV6-5 and TRBJ2-7, with D possibly TRBD2 on 5 matching bases. This CDR3 has 12 residues. Germline CDR1 is MNHEY and CDR2 is SVGAGI. V lost 4 bases and J 4 bases, leaving 8 bases between the germline ends. In nucleotides, the CDR3 is TGTGCCAGCAGTTTTGGGAGTTACGAGCAGTACTTC. Translated, it gives CASSFGSYEQYF.